This record covers a single TCR beta chain. Its antigen is as yet unknown. It was by 5' RACE with UMI labels that the TRB cDNA libraries were prepared. Reprocessing the 5' RACE reads, TCRdb reports a single entry for every CDR3 protein and omits DNA. Its table records 60,000 to 65,000 distinct CDR3 sequences. This sample is drawn from a study of CXCR3-negative and CXCR3-positive naive CD8 T cells. Findings and limits, study-wide: Freshly isolated PBMCs were used in most assays, given partial CXCR3 loss after freezing. Hydrophobicity of TRB CDR3s was greater in CXCR3-positive naive cells than in CXCR3-negative naive cells.

The CDR3 spans 14 residues. The germline CDR1 and CDR2 sequences are LNHNV and YYDKDF (reference sequence). The source of this sequence is a human donor in good health. Some clones in this sample may be carry-over from other donors' samples. The J gene is TRBJ2-7, the V gene TRBV15. The source material was naive CXCR3+ CD8+ T cells from blood. Subset specified: CD45RO-CCR7+CD27+CD95- naive CD8+ T cells expressing CXCR3 (TNR3+). Here the CDR3 reads CATSRVGEIYEQYF.